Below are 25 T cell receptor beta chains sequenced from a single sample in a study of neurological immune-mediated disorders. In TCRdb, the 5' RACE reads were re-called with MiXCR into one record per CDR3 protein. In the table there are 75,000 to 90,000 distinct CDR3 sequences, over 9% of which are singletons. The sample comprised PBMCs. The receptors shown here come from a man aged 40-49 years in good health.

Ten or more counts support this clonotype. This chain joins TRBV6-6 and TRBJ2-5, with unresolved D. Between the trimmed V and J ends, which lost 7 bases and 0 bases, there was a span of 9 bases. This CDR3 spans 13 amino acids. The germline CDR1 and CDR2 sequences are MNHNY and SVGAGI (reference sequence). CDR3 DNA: TGTGCCAGCAAGACGAGCAACCAAGAGACCCAGTACTTC. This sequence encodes CASKTSNQETQYF.

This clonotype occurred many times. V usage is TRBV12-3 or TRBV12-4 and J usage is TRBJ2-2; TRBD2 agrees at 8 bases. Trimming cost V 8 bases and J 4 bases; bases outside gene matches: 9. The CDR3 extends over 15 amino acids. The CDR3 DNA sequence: TGTGCCAGCCAGATCGGGGGGGCTGGCACCGGGGAGCTGTTTTTT. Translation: CASQIGGAGTGELFF.

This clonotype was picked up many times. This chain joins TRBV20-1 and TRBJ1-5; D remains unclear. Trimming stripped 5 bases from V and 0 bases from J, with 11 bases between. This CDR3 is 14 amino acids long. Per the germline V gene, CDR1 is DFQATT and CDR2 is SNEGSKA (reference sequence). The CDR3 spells CSASDTNSNQPQHF. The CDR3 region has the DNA TGCAGTGCTTCAGACACCAATAGCAATCAGCCCCAGCATTTT.

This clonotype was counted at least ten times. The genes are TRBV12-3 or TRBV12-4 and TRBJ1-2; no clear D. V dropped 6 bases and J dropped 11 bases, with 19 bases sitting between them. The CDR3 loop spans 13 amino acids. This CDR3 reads CASSASTPLGYTF. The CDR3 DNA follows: TGTGCCAGCAGCGCCTCGACACCCCTGGGGTACACCTTC.

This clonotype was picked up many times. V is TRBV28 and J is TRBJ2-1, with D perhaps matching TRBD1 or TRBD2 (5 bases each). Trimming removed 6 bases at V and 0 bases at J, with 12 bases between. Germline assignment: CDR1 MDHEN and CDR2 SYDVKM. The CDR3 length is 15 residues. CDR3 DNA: TGTGCCAGCAGGTCCGGGACCACCTCCTACAATGAGCAGTTCTTC. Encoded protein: CASRSGTTSYNEQFF.

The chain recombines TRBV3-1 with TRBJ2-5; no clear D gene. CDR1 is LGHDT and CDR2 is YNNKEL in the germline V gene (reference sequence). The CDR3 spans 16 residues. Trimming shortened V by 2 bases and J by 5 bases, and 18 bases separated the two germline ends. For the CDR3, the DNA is TGTGCCAGCAGCCAACTTTTTATACCCATGTTGGAGACCCAGTACTTC. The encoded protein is CASSQLFIPMLETQYF.

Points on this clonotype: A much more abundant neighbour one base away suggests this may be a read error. The CDR3 nucleotides read TGTGCCAGCAGCCAAGATACCGGGTGGGAGCAGTACTTC. This encodes CASSQDTGWEQYF. The chain employs TRBV3-1 and TRBJ2-7; unclear D gene. The V end was cut by 0 bases, the J end by 7 bases, with 10 bases between. This CDR3 region has 13 residues. In germline, CDR1 is LGHDT, CDR2 YNNKEL (reference sequence).

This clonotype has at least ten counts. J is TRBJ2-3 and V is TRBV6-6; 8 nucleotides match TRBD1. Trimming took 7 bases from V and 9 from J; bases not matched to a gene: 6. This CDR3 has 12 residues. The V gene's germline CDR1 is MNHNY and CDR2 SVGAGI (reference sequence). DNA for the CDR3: TGTGCCAGCACCGGACAGGGAGAAACGCAGTATTTT. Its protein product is CASTGQGETQYF.

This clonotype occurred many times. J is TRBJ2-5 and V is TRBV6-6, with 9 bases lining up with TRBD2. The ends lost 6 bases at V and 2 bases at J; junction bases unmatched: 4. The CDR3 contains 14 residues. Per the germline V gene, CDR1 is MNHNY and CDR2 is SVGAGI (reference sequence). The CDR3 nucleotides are TGTGCCAGCAGGGCTCTAGCGGGGCAAGAGACCCAGTACTTC. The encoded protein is CASRALAGQETQYF.

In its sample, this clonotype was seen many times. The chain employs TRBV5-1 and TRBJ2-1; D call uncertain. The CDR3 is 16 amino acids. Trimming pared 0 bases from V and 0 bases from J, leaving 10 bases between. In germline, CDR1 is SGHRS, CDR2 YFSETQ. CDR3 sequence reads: CASSLGVESSYNEQFF. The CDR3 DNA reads TGCGCCAGCAGCTTGGGGGTAGAGAGCTCCTACAATGAGCAGTTCTTC.

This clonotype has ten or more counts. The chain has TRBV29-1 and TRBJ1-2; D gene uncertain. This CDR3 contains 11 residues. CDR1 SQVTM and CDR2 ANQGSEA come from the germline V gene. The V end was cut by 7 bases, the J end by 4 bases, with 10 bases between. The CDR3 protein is CSDKGPYGYTF. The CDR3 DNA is TGCAGCGACAAAGGGCCCTATGGCTACACCTTC.

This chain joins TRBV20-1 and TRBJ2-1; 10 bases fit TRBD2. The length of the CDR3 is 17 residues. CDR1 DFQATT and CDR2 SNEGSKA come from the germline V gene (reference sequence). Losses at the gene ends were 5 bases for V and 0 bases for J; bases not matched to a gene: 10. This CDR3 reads CSAALAGSLGSYNEQFF. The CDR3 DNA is TGCAGTGCTGCACTAGCGGGGAGTTTGGGCTCCTACAATGAGCAGTTCTTC.

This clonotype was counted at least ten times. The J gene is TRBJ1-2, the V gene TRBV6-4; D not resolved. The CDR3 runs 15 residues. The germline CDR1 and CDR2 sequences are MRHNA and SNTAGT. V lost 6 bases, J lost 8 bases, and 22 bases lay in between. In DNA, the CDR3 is TGTGCCAGCAGGAAAACCTACGGGCCCATGATGGGCTACACCTTC. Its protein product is CASRKTYGPMMGYTF.

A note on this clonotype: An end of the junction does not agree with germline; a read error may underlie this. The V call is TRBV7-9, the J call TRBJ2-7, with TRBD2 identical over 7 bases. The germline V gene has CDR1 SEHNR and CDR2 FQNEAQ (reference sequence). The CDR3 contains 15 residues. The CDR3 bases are TGTGCCAGCAGCCGCGAGGGACTATCGGGTTACGAGCAATACTTC. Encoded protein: CASSREGLSGYEQYF.

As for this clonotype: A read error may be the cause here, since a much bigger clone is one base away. The CDR3 protein is CRAQSMPGGWSDTQYF. Here the CDR3 DNA reads TGCAGAGCTCAGTCCATGCCCGGAGGGTGGTCAGATACGCAGTATTTT. This sequence joins TRBV20-1 and TRBJ2-3; perhaps TRBD2 as D (6 bases). CDR1 and CDR2 (germline): DFQATT, SNEGSKA (reference sequence). CDR3 length equals 16 residues.

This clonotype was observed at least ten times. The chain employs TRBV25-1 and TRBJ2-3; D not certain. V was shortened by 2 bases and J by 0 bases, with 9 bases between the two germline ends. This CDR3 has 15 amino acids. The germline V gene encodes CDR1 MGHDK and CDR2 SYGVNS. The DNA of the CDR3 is TGTGCCAGCAGTGAAGGTCTGGCTAGCACAGATACGCAGTATTTT. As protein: CASSEGLASTDTQYF. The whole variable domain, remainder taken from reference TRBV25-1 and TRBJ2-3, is EADIYQTPRYLVIGTGKKITLECSQTMGHDKMYWYQQDPGMELHLIHYSYGVNSTEKGDLSSESTVSRIRTEHFPLTLESARPSHTSQYLCASSEGLASTDTQYFGPGTRLTVL.

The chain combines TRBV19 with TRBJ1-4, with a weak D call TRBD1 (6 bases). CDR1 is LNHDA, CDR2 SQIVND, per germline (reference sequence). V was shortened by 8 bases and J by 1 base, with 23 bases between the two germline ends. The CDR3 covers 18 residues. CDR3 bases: TGTGCCAGTTCAGTTATCGGGACAACCTTACTAACTAATGAAAAACTGTTTTTT. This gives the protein CASSVIGTTLLTNEKLFF.

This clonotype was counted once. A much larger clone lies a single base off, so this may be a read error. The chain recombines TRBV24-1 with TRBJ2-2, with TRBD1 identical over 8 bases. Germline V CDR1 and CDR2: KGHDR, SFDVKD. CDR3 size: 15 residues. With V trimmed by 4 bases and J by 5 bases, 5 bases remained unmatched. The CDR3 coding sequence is TGTGCCACCAGTGAAGCGGACAGGGTGACCGGGGAGCTGTTTTTT. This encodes CATSEADRVTGELFF.

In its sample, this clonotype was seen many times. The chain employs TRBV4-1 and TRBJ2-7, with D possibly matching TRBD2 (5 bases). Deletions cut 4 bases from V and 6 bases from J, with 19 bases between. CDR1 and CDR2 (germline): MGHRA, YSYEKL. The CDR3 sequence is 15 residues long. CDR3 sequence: CASSPGGRSPCEQYF. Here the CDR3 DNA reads TGCGCCAGCAGCCCCGGAGGTCGGTCCCCTTGCGAGCAGTACTTC.

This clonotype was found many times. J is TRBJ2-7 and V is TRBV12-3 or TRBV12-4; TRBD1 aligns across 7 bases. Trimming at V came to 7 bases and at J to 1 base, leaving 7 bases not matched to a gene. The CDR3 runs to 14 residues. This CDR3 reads CASTAETGSYEQYF. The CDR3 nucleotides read TGTGCCAGCACCGCCGAGACAGGGTCCTACGAGCAGTACTTC.

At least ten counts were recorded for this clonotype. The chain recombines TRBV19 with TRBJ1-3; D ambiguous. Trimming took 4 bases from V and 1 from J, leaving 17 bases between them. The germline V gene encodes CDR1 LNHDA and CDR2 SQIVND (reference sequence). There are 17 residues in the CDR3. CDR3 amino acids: CASSTDTRRVSGNTIYF. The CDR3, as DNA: TGTGCCAGTAGTACAGACACGAGGAGGGTATCTGGAAACACCATATATTTT.

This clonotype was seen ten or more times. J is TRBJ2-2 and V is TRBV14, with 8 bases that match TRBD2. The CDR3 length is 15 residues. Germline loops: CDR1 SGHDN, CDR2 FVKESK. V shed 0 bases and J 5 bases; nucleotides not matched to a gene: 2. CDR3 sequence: CASSQDGGGTGELFF. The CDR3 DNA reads TGTGCCAGCAGCCAAGACGGCGGGGGGACCGGGGAGCTGTTTTTT.

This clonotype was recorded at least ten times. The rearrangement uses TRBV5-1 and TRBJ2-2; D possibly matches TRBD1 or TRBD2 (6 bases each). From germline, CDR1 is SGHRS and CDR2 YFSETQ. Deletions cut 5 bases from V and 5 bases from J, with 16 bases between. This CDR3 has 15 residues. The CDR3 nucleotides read TGCGCCAGCAGTTTAAGCAGGGGAGGAACCGGGGAGCTGTTTTTT. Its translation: CASSLSRGGTGELFF.

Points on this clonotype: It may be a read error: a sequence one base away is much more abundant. The CDR3 coding sequence is TGTGCCATCAGAGAAGGGCTAGCGTCCTACGAGCAGTACTTC. Translation: CAIREGLASYEQYF. The gene calls are TRBV10-3 and TRBJ2-7; D is perhaps TRBD2 (6 bases). The CDR3 runs 14 residues. V was clipped by 6 bases and J by 1 base, with 13 bases between them. Germline V gives CDR1 ENHRY, CDR2 SYGVKD.

The CDR3: CASSLLYGPGLGGGNEQFF. The CDR3 nucleotides are TGTGCCAGCAGTTTACTGTATGGTCCGGGACTAGGGGGGGGGAATGAGCAGTTCTTC. The chain uses TRBV28 and TRBJ2-1; 8 bases line up with TRBD2. CDR3 size: 19 residues. The V gene's germline CDR1 is MDHEN and CDR2 SYDVKM. V lost 2 bases to trimming and J lost 7 bases; unmatched junction nucleotides: 19.